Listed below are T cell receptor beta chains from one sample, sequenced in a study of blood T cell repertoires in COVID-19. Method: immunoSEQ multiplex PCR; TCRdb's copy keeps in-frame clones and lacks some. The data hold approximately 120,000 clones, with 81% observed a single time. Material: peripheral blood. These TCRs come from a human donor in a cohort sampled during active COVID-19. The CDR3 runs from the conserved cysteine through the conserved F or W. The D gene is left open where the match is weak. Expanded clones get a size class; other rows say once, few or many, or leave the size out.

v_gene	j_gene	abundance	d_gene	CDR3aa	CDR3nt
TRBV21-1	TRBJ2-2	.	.	CASSKAKEREVVNTGELFF	TGTGCCAGCAGCAAAGCAAAGGAGCGGGAGGTGGTAAACACCGGGGAGCTGTTTTTT
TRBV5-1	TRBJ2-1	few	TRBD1	CASSLISGGVYEQFF	TGCGCCAGCAGCTTGATATCAGGGGGCGTCTATGAGCAGTTCTTC
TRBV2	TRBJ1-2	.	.	CASRVDRYDYGYTF	TGTGCCAGCAGAGTCGACAGGTACGACTATGGCTACACCTTC
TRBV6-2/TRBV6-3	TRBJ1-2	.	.	CASSYPGSYGYTF	TGTGCCAGCAGTTACCCAGGGTCCTATGGCTACACCTTC
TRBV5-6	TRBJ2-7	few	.	CASSLAASYEQYF	TGTGCCAGCAGCTTGGCAGCTAGCTACGAGCAGTACTTC
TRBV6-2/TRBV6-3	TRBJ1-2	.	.	CASSRTVNNYGYTF	TGTGCCAGCAGTCGGACAGTGAACAACTATGGCTACACCTTC
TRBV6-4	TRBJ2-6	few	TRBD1	CASSNHPGQGAGGANVLTF	TGTGCCAGCAGTAACCATCCGGGACAGGGGGCTGGAGGGGCCAACGTCCTGACTTTC
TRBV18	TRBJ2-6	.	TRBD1	CASSPATGGRSGANVLTF	TGTGCCAGCTCACCAGCGACAGGGGGACGATCTGGGGCCAACGTCCTGACTTTC
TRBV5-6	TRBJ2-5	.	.	CASSLRTEQETQYF	TGTGCCAGCAGCCTGCGGACAGAACAAGAGACCCAGTACTTC
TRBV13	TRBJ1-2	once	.	CASSLPGQENYGYTF	TGTGCCAGCAGCTTACCGGGACAAGAGAACTATGGCTACACCTTC
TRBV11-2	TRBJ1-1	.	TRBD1	CASSYQGVETEAFF	TGTGCCAGCAGTTACCAGGGGGTTGAAACTGAAGCTTTCTTT
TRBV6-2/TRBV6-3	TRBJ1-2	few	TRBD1	CASSYSTRGKAGGYTF	TGTGCCAGCAGTTACTCGACCAGGGGGAAAGCCGGGGGCTACACCTTC
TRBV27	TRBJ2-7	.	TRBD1	CATRTGSSYEQYF	TGTGCCACCCGGACAGGGAGCTCCTACGAGCAGTACTTC
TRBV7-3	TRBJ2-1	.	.	CASSLTAVGNEQFF	TGTGCCAGCAGCTTAACGGCGGTTGGGAATGAGCAGTTCTTC
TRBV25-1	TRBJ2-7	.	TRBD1	CASSNRGSYEQYF	TGTGCCAGCAGTAACAGGGGTTCCTACGAGCAGTACTTC
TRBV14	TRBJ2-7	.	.	CASSHGVNEQYF	TGTGCCAGCAGCCACGGGGTCAACGAGCAGTACTTC
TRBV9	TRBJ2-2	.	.	CASSDERGELFF	TGTGCCAGCAGCGATGAACGGGGGGAGCTGTTTTTT
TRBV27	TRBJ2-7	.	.	CASSLDGGRFYEQYF	TGTGCCAGCAGTTTGGACGGGGGGCGCTTCTACGAGCAGTACTTC
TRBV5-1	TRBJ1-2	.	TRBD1	CASSLGGQGSYGYTF	TGCGCCAGCAGCTTGGGGGGACAGGGAAGCTATGGCTACACCTTC
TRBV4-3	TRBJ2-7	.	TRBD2	CASSQGVAGRYEQYF	TGCGCCAGCAGCCAAGGAGTAGCGGGGAGGTACGAGCAGTACTTC
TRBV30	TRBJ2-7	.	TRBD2	CAWSVRGVSYEQYF	TGTGCCTGGAGTGTACGGGGGGTATCCTACGAGCAGTACTTC
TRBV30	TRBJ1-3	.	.	CAWSLGGTSGNTIYF	TGTGCCTGGAGTCTCGGGGGGACCTCTGGAAACACCATATATTTT
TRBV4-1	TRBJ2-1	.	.	CASSQATGQSSYNEQFF	TGCGCCAGCAGCCAGGCGACAGGACAGAGCTCCTACAATGAGCAGTTCTTC
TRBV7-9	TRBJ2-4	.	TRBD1	CASSSWGTGMAKNIQYF	TGTGCCAGCAGCTCATGGGGGACAGGGATGGCCAAAAACATTCAGTACTTC
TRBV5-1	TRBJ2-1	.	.	CASSLPRGWDNEQFF	TGCGCCAGCAGCTTGCCCCGGGGTTGGGACAATGAGCAGTTCTTC
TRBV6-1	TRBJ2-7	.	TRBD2	CASSDTAGGGYTYEQYF	TGTGCCAGCAGTGATACCGCCGGGGGGGGATACACCTACGAGCAGTACTTC
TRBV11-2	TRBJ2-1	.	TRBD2	CASSSTRSGGAGEQFF	TGTGCCAGCAGCTCCACCCGTAGCGGGGGGGCAGGTGAGCAGTTCTTC
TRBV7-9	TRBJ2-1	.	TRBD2	CASSPSPTGGPGNEQFF	TGTGCCAGCAGCCCTTCCCCAACGGGAGGGCCGGGCAATGAGCAGTTCTTC
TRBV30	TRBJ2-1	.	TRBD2	CACASGSYYNEQFF	TGTGCCTGCGCAAGCGGGAGTTATTACAATGAGCAGTTCTTC
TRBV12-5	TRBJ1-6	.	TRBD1	CASGGHFGTGDRGSPLHF	TGTGCTAGTGGTGGGCACTTCGGGACAGGTGATAGGGGCTCACCCCTCCACTTT
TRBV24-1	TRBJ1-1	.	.	CATSEGGNTEAFF	TGTGCCACCAGTGAAGGGGGTAACACTGAAGCTTTCTTT